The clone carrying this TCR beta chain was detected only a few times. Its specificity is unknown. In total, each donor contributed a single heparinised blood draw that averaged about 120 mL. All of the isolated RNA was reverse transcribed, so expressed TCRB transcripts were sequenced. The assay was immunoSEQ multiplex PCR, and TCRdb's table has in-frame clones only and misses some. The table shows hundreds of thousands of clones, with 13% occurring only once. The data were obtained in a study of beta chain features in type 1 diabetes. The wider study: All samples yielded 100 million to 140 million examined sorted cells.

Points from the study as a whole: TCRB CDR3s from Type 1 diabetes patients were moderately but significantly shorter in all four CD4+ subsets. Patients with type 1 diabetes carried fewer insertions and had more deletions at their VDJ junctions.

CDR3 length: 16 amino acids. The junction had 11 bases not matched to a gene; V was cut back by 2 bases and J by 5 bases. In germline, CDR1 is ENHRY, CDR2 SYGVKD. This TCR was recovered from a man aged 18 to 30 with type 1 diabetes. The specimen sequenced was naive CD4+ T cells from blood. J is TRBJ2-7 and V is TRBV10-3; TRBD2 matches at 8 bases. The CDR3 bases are TGTGCCATCAGTGAGCGCTTAGGGGTTAGCGGGGACGAGCAGTACTTC. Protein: CAISERLGVSGDEQYF.